A single sample is the source of the 18 T cell receptor beta chains below, sequenced in a study of shared clonotypes between healthy human individuals. Clones were sequenced by immunoSEQ multiplex PCR, and TCRdb holds only the in-frame ones, with some missing. In the table there are roughly 2,300,000 clones, 92% of which are singletons. The specimen sequenced was naive CD4+ T cells from PBMCs. Subset noted: CD45RA+ positively selected. The source is a man younger than 35 in good health. Some clones in this sample may be carry-over from other donors' samples.

The chain links TRBV28 to TRBJ2-7, with TRBD2 matching 9 bases. With 3 bases clipped from V and 2 bases from J, the junction kept 8 bases outside the gene matches. Germline V gene data show CDR1 as MDHEN and CDR2 as SYDVKM. The CDR3 runs 16 residues. The DNA of the CDR3 is TGTGCCAGCAGTTTTGATCGTGGCGGGAGGGCCTACGAGCAGTACTTC. This translates into CASSFDRGGRAYEQYF.

This chain uses TRBV7-3 with TRBJ2-5, with D possibly TRBD1 on 7 matching bases. The CDR3 has 13 amino acids. Trimming shortened V by 5 bases and J by 7 bases, and 14 bases separated the two germline ends. Germline V gene lookup returns CDR1 SGHTA and CDR2 FQGTGA. This CDR3 reads CASSPSQGGTQYF. CDR3 coding DNA: TGTGCCAGCAGCCCATCCCAGGGGGGGACCCAGTACTTC.

The genes are TRBV28 and TRBJ1-2; a possible D gene is TRBD1 (5 bases). V was shortened by 7 bases and J by 4 bases, with 22 bases between the two germline ends. Germline V lookup: CDR1 MDHEN, CDR2 SYDVKM. The CDR3 loop spans 16 amino acids. Here the CDR3 reads CASILTGGGDSYGYTF. DNA of the CDR3: TGTGCCAGCATCCTAACTGGTGGGGGGGATAGCTATGGCTACACCTTC.

This chain uses TRBV11-3 with TRBJ2-5; D ambiguous. The CDR3 length is 14 residues. V lost 6 bases and J 0 bases, leaving 11 bases between the germline ends. Looked up from germline, CDR1 is SGHNT and CDR2 is YENEEA. The CDR3 reads CASSGQRDQETQYF. In DNA, the CDR3 is TGTGCCAGCAGTGGGCAGAGAGACCAAGAGACCCAGTACTTC. Variable domain in full (rest from reference TRBV11-3 and TRBJ2-5): EAGVVQSPRYKIIEKKQPVAFWCNPISGHNTLYWYLQNLGQGPELLIRYENEEAVDDSQLPKDRFSAERLKGVDSTLKIQPAELGDSAVYLCASSGQRDQETQYFGPGTRLLVL.

The chain combines TRBV29-1 with TRBJ1-1; 7 nucleotides align to TRBD1. V was clipped by 6 bases and J by 2 bases; unmatched bases: 9. The CDR3 covers 14 residues. CDR1 is SQVTM and CDR2 is ANQGSEA in the germline V gene. CDR3 nucleotide sequence: TGCAGCGTCTCTCAAGGGGGCTCTAACACTGAAGCTTTCTTT. It is translated as CSVSQGGSNTEAFF. The full variable domain, its missing parts supplied by reference TRBV29-1 and TRBJ1-1, is SAVISQKPSRDICQRGTSLTIQCQVDSQVTMMFWYRQQPGQSLTLIATANQGSEATYESGFVIDKFPISRPNLTFSTLTVSNMSPEDSSIYLCSVSQGGSNTEAFFGQGTRLTVV.

This clone has a single count. This rearrangement joins TRBV19 to TRBJ2-1; 11 bases agree with TRBD2. Germline V gene lookup returns CDR1 LNHDA and CDR2 SQIVND (reference sequence). V lost 8 bases to trimming and J lost 4 bases; unmatched junction nucleotides: 4. CDR3 length equals 14 residues. The CDR3, as DNA: TGTGCCAGTGTTAGCGGGAGGGGTTACAATGAGCAGTTCTTC. Translating it yields CASVSGRGYNEQFF.

CDR3 loop: CASSQRQGWEETQYF. The CDR3 DNA follows: TGCGCCAGCAGCCAGAGACAGGGATGGGAAGAGACCCAGTACTTC. V is TRBV4-3 and J is TRBJ2-5; 7 bases align to TRBD1. With 3 bases clipped from V and 3 bases from J, the junction kept 7 bases outside the gene matches. CDR1 LGHNA and CDR2 YSLEER come from the germline V gene. The CDR3 length is 15 residues.

The rearrangement links TRBV28 to TRBJ1-2; a possible D gene is TRBD1 (5 bases). The CDR3 loop spans 14 amino acids. Germline-derived CDR1 and CDR2 are MDHEN and SYDVKM. The ends were cut back, 1 base at V and 6 bases at J, with 12 bases in the middle. The CDR3 DNA is TGTGCCAGCAGTTTATCTCGGGGCTTGGATGGCTACACCTTC. Translating gives CASSLSRGLDGYTF.

The J gene is TRBJ2-7, the V gene TRBV11-1, with 7 bases that match TRBD1. The germline gives CDR1 SGHAT, CDR2 FQDESV (reference sequence). J gave up 2 bases and V 5 bases, and 12 bases lay outside the gene matches. The CDR3 loop spans 16 amino acids. The CDR3 loop reads CASSAQFLGTAYEQYF. The CDR3 bases are TGTGCCAGCAGCGCGCAATTTCTCGGGACAGCCTACGAGCAGTACTTC. The whole variable domain, filled in from reference TRBV11-1 and TRBJ2-7, reads EAEVAQSPRYKITEKSQAVAFWCDPISGHATLYWYRQILGQGPELLVQFQDESVVDDSQLPKDRFSAERLKGVDSTLKIQPAELGDSAMYLCASSAQFLGTAYEQYFGPGTRLTVT.

V is TRBV5-4 and J is TRBJ2-3; D is uncertain. The V gene lost 4 bases and the J gene lost 4 bases, with 10 bases spanning the gap. The CDR3 loop spans 13 amino acids. CDR1 is SGHNT and CDR2 is YYREEE in the germline V gene (reference sequence). The CDR3, as DNA: TGTGCCAGCAGCCAAACAGCCTCAGATACGCAGTATTTT. Residues: CASSQTASDTQYF.

This clone was recorded once. The chain carries TRBV19 and TRBJ2-1; 8 nucleotides align to TRBD2. The CDR3 extends over 13 amino acids. With 9 bases clipped from V and 7 bases from J, the junction kept 8 bases outside the gene matches. Germline CDR1 is LNHDA and CDR2 is SQIVND (reference sequence). CDR3 DNA sequence: TGTGCCAGCGGGGGGGCTATCCGGAATGAGCAGTTCTTC. Translating gives CASGGAIRNEQFF.

The chain uses TRBV7-9 and TRBJ2-5, with unresolved D. There are 13 residues in the CDR3. V lost 3 bases and J 4 bases, leaving 9 bases between the germline ends. Germline CDR1 reads SEHNR; CDR2 reads FQNEAQ (reference sequence). For the CDR3, the DNA is TGTGCCAGCAGCTTCGGTTTTTTAGAGACCCAGTACTTC. Protein: CASSFGFLETQYF.

The CDR3 DNA follows: TGTGCCAGTACCAATCATCCGGGACAGGACTATGGCTACACCTTC. Residues: CASTNHPGQDYGYTF. The chain uses TRBV19 and TRBJ1-2; TRBD1 matches at 8 bases. V gave up 7 bases and J gave up 3 bases; unmatched junction bases: 10. The germline gives CDR1 LNHDA, CDR2 SQIVND (reference sequence). The CDR3 contains 15 residues.

The J gene is TRBJ2-5, the V gene TRBV12-5; 8 positions match TRBD2. The V and J ends lost 3 bases and 4 bases, in that order; junction bases with no gene match: 1. The CDR3 length is 13 residues. Germline V gene sequence: CDR1 LGHNT, CDR2 FRNRAP. In nucleotides, the CDR3 is TGTGCTAGTGGTTTTAGCGGGATAGAGACCCAGTACTTC. Its translation: CASGFSGIETQYF.

J is TRBJ2-4 and V is TRBV19; tentative D call: TRBD2 (6 bases). Germline values: CDR1 LNHDA, CDR2 SQIVND (reference sequence). The CDR3 extends over 13 amino acids. Trimming cost V 3 bases and J 7 bases, with 10 bases left between them. In DNA form, the CDR3 reads TGTGCCAGTAGTATCCCGGAGGGTAACATTCAGTACTTC. Protein: CASSIPEGNIQYF.

Turning to this clone: The same CDR3 also results from other DNA sequences found in this sample. The CDR3 coding sequence is TGTGCCAGCAGTTTAGAGGATACGCAGTATTTT. Amino acid sequence: CASSLEDTQYF. The rearrangement joins TRBV28 to TRBJ2-3; unclear D gene. This CDR3 is built from 11 residues. Trimming shortened V by 2 bases and J by 6 bases, and 3 bases separated the two germline ends. Looked up from germline, CDR1 is MDHEN and CDR2 is SYDVKM.

The chain combines TRBV19 with TRBJ1-5; possibly TRBD1 for D (6 bases). The CDR3 is made up of 13 amino acids. Germline loops: CDR1 LNHDA, CDR2 SQIVND (reference sequence). The V gene lost 9 bases and the J gene lost 5 bases, with 14 bases spanning the gap. The CDR3 loop is CASISRGDQPQHF. The DNA for the CDR3 is TGTGCCAGCATTTCCAGGGGTGATCAGCCCCAGCATTTT. Complete variable domain (other parts from reference TRBV19 and TRBJ1-5): DGGITQSPKYLFRKEGQNVTLSCEQNLNHDAMYWYRQDPGQGLRLIYYSQIVNDFQKGDIAEGYSVSREKKESFPLTVTSAQKNPTAFYLCASISRGDQPQHFGDGTRLSIL.

CDR3 sequence: CASSSRPPYEQYF. CDR3 sequence (DNA): TGTGCCAGCAGTTCGAGGCCACCTTACGAGCAGTACTTC. V and J are TRBV28 and TRBJ2-7; D unclear. Germline CDR1 and CDR2: MDHEN and SYDVKM. Trimming shortened V by 4 bases and J by 4 bases, and 11 bases separated the two germline ends. This CDR3 has 13 residues.